Given below is one TCR beta chain in context. Its cognate antigen is unknown. This entry belongs to a study of T cell repertoires in cytomegalovirus infection. MiXCR, run by TCRdb on the reads, gives a single entry per CDR3 protein. The table includes approximately 1,000,000 distinct CDR3 sequences, approximately 32% detected once. The CDR3 loop spans 19 amino acids. Unmatched junction bases numbered 13, after V lost 2 bases and J lost 0 bases. Germline V gene data show CDR1 as KGHSH and CDR2 as LQKENI. This TCR came from a human donor in good health (CMV status not recorded). Some clones in this sample may be carry-over from other donors' samples. The source material was cultured CD8+ T cells from PBMCs, sampled from culture after CMV antigen stimulation. This chain connects TRBV18 to TRBJ1-1; the match to TRBD1 covers 9 bases. CDR3 DNA: TGTGCCAGCTCACCAGAAGGGACAGGGCCCTCACACATGAACACTGAAGCTTTCTTT. Its translation: CASSPEGTGPSHMNTEAFF.